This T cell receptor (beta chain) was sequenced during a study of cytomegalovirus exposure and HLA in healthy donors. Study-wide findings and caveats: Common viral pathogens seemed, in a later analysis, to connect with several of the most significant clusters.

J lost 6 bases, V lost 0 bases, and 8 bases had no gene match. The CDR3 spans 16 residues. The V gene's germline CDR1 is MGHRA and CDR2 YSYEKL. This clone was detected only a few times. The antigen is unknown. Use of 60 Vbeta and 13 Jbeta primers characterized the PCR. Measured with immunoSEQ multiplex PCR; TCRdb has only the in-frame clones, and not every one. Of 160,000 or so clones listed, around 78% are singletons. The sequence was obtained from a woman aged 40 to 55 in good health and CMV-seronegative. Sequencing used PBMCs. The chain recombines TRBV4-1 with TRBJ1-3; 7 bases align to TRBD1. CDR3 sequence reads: CASSQDGAGGSNTIYF. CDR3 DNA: TGCGCCAGCAGCCAAGATGGGGCAGGGGGTTCAAACACCATATATTTT.